The source of this T cell receptor (beta chain) is a study of CXCR3-negative and CXCR3-positive naive CD8 T cells. Regarding the study as a whole: Comparably high diversity marked both naive subsets, whereas memory CD8+ cells had much lower diversity. CXCR3-positive naive cells had TRB CDR3s that were more hydrophobic than CXCR3-negative naive cells had.

As to this clonotype: Its antigen is still unknown.

The germline V gene has CDR1 SGHTA and CDR2 FQGNSA. There are 13 residues in the CDR3. The TRB libraries of cDNA were built by UMI-labeled 5' RACE. Reanalyzing the 5' RACE reads, TCRdb keeps one entry per CDR3 protein, without DNA. In all, the sample yields about 86,000 distinct CDR3 sequences. This clonotype was obtained from a human donor in good health. Some clones in this sample may be carry-over from other donors' samples. Sequencing was performed on naive CXCR3+ CD8+ T cells from blood. Stated subset: CD45RO-CCR7+CD27+CD95- naive CD8+ T cells expressing CXCR3 (TNR3+). The chain recombines TRBV7-2 with TRBJ2-7. This CDR3 reads CASTLDVTYEQYF.